The T cell receptor (beta chain) described here comes from a study of beta chain features in type 1 diabetes. Deletions cut 1 base from V and 9 bases from J, with 10 bases between. Per the germline V gene, CDR1 is MNHEY and CDR2 is SVGAGI. The length of the CDR3 is 13 residues. cDNA synthesis used the whole RNA isolate, giving expressed TCRB sequences. Each sample of naive, central memory or regulatory T cells had, on average, about 3.5 million reads. Assay: immunoSEQ multiplex PCR; the TCRdb copy retains only in-frame clones and omits some. Found here are around 130,000 clones, 7.5% to 9.5% of them singletons; the top ten hold 0.75%. General study points: There was a moderate but significant shortening of TCRB CDR3s in all four CD4+ subsets of Type 1 diabetes patients. The similarity of naive, central memory and Treg TCRB repertoires appeared greater among patients than among healthy donors.

Concerning this clone: Its antigen remains unidentified.

The V and J genes are TRBV6-5 and TRBJ2-1; a weak D match, TRBD1 (6 bases). This sequence originates from a young man with type 1 diabetes. Material for sequencing was central memory CD4+ T cells from blood. The DNA for the CDR3 is TGTGCCAGCAGTTACTTCAGGACAGCTGAGCAGTTCTTC. Translation: CASSYFRTAEQFF.